The clone carrying this TCR beta chain came up many times. What it recognizes is unknown. The data belong to a study of molecular identifiers for immune sequencing clone quantification. In the study overall: Replicate experiments divided RNA from 20,000 or 100,000 naive CD8 cells into five parts and sequenced four.

Per the germline V gene, CDR1 is SGHVS and CDR2 is FQNEAQ. CDR3 length: 13 residues. V lost 1 base and J lost 10, with 11 bases in between. TCRdb re-analysed the PCR reads in MiXCR, keeping a single row per CDR3 protein. Of 490,000 or so distinct CDR3 sequences in the sample, about a fifth were seen once. Study outcomes and limitations: Over 97% of effector molecules, but under 1% in naive cells, were held by clones with more than 20 RNA copies.

This chain connects TRBV7-8 to TRBJ2-1, with D unclear. The specimen was naive CD8+ T cells from blood, with Jurkat cell RNA spiked in. Subset reported: FACS-sorted CD8+CD4-CCR7+CD45RA+ naive T cells. The receptor's source is a human donor in good health. Some libraries in this study had Jurkat cell RNA spiked in. CDR3 residues: CASSLDAFEEQFF. The DNA of the CDR3 is TGTGCCAGCAGCTTAGACGCCTTCGAGGAGCAGTTCTTC.